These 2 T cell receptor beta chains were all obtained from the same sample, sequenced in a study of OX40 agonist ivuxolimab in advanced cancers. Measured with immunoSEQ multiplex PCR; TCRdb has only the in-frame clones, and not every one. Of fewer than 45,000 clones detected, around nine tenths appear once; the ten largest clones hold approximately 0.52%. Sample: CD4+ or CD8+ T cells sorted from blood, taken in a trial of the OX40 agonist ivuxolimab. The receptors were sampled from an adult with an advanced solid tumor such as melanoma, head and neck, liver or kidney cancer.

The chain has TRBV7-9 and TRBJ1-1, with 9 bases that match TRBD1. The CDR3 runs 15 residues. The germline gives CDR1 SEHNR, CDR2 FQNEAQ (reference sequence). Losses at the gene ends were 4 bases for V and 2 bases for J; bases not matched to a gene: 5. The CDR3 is CASSSPGQGNTEAFF. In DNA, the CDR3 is TGTGCCAGCAGCTCTCCGGGACAGGGTAACACTGAAGCTTTCTTT.

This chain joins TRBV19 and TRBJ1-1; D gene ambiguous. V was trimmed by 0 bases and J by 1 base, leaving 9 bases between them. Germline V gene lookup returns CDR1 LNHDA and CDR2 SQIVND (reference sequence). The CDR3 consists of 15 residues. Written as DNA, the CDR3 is TGTGCCAGTAGTATAGAGTCTGGAAGGAACACTGAAGCTTTCTTT. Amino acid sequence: CASSIESGRNTEAFF.